One and the same sample provided the 25 T cell receptor beta chains below, sequenced in a study of Ad26.COV2.S vaccination and SARS-CoV-2 variants. Generated by immunoSEQ multiplex PCR, the TCRdb table keeps only in-frame clones and is missing some. The data hold around 320,000 clones, with roughly 84% observed a single time. The treatment denotes: 15 to 20 received Ad26.COV2.S at low or high dose, single or two shots; 5 received placebo; per-sample allocation not given. Sampling took place 63 days after the first vaccine or placebo injection. Sequencing used peripheral blood, obtained in a trial of Ad26.COV2.S vaccine versus placebo. The source of these receptors is a person between 18 and 65 years old who received the Ad26.COV2.S COVID-19 vaccine or a placebo.

This clone was recorded once. The J gene is TRBJ2-1, the V gene TRBV7-9; D possibly corresponds to TRBD2 (6 bases). V lost 4 bases to trimming and J lost 10 bases, with 17 bases between them. CDR1 is SEHNR, CDR2 FQNEAQ, per germline (reference sequence). This CDR3 has 14 residues. Here the CDR3 DNA reads TGTGCCAGCAGCTCCACGGACGGGAGTAAGGAGCAGTTCTTC. Its protein product is CASSSTDGSKEQFF.

The V and J genes are TRBV27 and TRBJ1-6; D not certain. Trimming took off 3 bases at V and 4 bases at J, with 13 bases between the two ends. CDR1 and CDR2 (germline): MNHEY, SMNVEV (reference sequence). The CDR3 has 16 residues. CDR3 amino acids: CASSFGWYPYNSPLHF. The CDR3 DNA reads TGTGCCAGCAGTTTTGGTTGGTATCCTTATAATTCACCCCTCCACTTT.

This sequence joins TRBV6-2 or TRBV6-3 and TRBJ2-7, with D uncertain. The ends were cut back, 6 bases at V and 6 bases at J, with 9 bases in the middle. Germline CDR1 reads MNHEY; CDR2 reads SVGEGT. The CDR3 runs 11 residues. This CDR3 reads CASSWPSEQYF. Written as DNA, the CDR3 is TGTGCCAGCAGCTGGCCGAGCGAGCAGTACTTC.

Only one count was recorded for this clone. This chain connects TRBV7-6 to TRBJ2-7, with 8 bases aligning to TRBD1. Germline V gene data show CDR1 as SGHVS and CDR2 as FNYEAQ. The CDR3 contains 14 residues. V lost 5 bases and J lost 0; bases outside the gene matches: 3. The CDR3: CASSRQGSSYEQYF. The CDR3, as DNA: TGTGCCAGCAGCCGACAGGGGAGCTCCTACGAGCAGTACTTC.

This clone was observed once. The genes are TRBV5-1 and TRBJ1-1; 7 bases line up with TRBD1. With 5 bases clipped from V and 6 bases from J, the junction kept 7 bases outside the gene matches. The CDR3 covers 13 residues. Germline CDR1 is SGHRS and CDR2 is YFSETQ. The CDR3 nucleotides are TGCGCCAGCAGTTCGACAGGGAGGGCTGAAGCTTTCTTT. It yields the protein CASSSTGRAEAFF. The entire variable domain, with the rest obtained from reference TRBV5-1 and TRBJ1-1, is as follows: KAGVTQTPRYLIKTRGQQVTLSCSPISGHRSVSWYQQTPGQGLQFLFEYFSETQRNKGNFPGRFSGRQFSNSRSEMNVSTLELGDSALYLCASSSTGRAEAFFGQGTRLTVV.

The chain couples TRBV9 to TRBJ1-2, with TRBD1 as a possible D gene (5 bases). Deletions cut 0 bases from V and 3 bases from J, with 9 bases between. This CDR3 comprises 14 residues. The V gene's germline CDR1 is SGDLS and CDR2 YYNGEE. CDR3 sequence reads: CASSVDRGDYGYTF. The CDR3 region has the DNA TGTGCCAGCAGCGTAGATAGGGGCGACTATGGCTACACCTTC.

The chain carries TRBV5-4 and TRBJ2-2, with 9 positions matching TRBD1. CDR1 SGHNT and CDR2 YYREEE come from the germline V gene (reference sequence). This CDR3 is 16 amino acids long. The ends lost 4 bases at V and 5 bases at J; junction bases unmatched: 9. The DNA of the CDR3 is TGTGCCAGCAGCGACCGACGGACAGGGGAGACCGGGGAGCTGTTTTTT. Protein sequence: CASSDRRTGETGELFF.

The J gene is TRBJ1-5, the V gene TRBV5-1, with D possibly matching TRBD1 (5 bases). The germline V gene encodes CDR1 SGHRS and CDR2 YFSETQ. V was cut by 1 base and J by 5 bases, with 10 bases left in between. The CDR3 loop spans 14 amino acids. CDR3 residues: CASSLMGGDQPQHF. Written as DNA, the CDR3 is TGCGCCAGCAGCTTGATGGGGGGGGATCAGCCCCAGCATTTT. The whole variable domain, remainder taken from reference TRBV5-1 and TRBJ1-5, is KAGVTQTPRYLIKTRGQQVTLSCSPISGHRSVSWYQQTPGQGLQFLFEYFSETQRNKGNFPGRFSGRQFSNSRSEMNVSTLELGDSALYLCASSLMGGDQPQHFGDGTRLSIL.

The rearrangement uses TRBV18 and TRBJ1-6; TRBD1 might be the D (5 bases). The ends were cut back, 0 bases at V and 7 bases at J, with 10 bases in the middle. The germline CDR1 and CDR2 sequences are KGHSH and LQKENI. The CDR3 is 15 residues long. As DNA, the CDR3 is TGTGCCAGCTCACCACCGGGACGAGGGAATTCACCCCTCCACTTT. Translating it yields CASSPPGRGNSPLHF.

The V call is TRBV5-1, the J call TRBJ2-1, with D perhaps assigned TRBD1 or TRBD2 (5 bases each). Trimming removed 4 bases at V and 3 bases at J, with 23 bases between. CDR1 is SGHRS and CDR2 is YFSETQ in the germline V gene. The CDR3 totals 18 residues. In nucleotides, the CDR3 is TGCGCCAGCAGCCCAATATATGGGGGTGATAGCTACTACAATGAGCAGTTCTTC. It encodes CASSPIYGGDSYYNEQFF.

This clone has just one count. This chain links TRBV7-2 with TRBJ2-7; TRBD2 agrees at 8 bases. This CDR3 contains 16 residues. Germline trimming cut 5 bases from V and 2 bases from J; bases unmatched to any gene: 11. Germline V CDR1 and CDR2: SGHTA, FQGNSA. This chain's CDR3 is CASSPAGGARAYEQYF. Written as DNA, the CDR3 is TGTGCCAGCAGCCCGGCCGGGGGGGCGCGCGCCTACGAGCAGTACTTC.

This clone was found once. This chain uses TRBV6-5 with TRBJ1-1; possible D gene TRBD1, 5 bases. With 7 bases removed from V and 8 bases from J, the gap between germline ends came to 14 bases. The CDR3 is 12 residues long. Germline V gene data show CDR1 as MNHEY and CDR2 as SVGAGI. The CDR3 loop reads CASTVLGGEAFF. The CDR3 nucleotides read TGTGCCAGCACCGTCCTGGGGGGGGAAGCTTTCTTT.

The chain employs TRBV10-3 and TRBJ2-1, with TRBD2 matching 12 bases. V gave up 0 bases and J gave up 7 bases; unmatched junction bases: 4. The CDR3 loop spans 16 amino acids. Per the germline V gene, CDR1 is ENHRY and CDR2 is SYGVKD. CDR3 protein: CAISESGLAGSNEQFF. The CDR3 nucleotides read TGTGCCATCAGTGAGTCTGGACTAGCGGGATCAAATGAGCAGTTCTTC.

The J gene is TRBJ1-5, the V gene TRBV2; D gene unclear. CDR1 SNHLY and CDR2 FYNNEI come from the germline V gene. This CDR3 contains 13 residues. The germline V and J ends were trimmed by 1 base and 6 bases, with 7 bases remaining between them. The DNA for the CDR3 is TGTGCCAGCAGTGAAGACAGAGGTCAGCCCCAGCATTTT. It encodes CASSEDRGQPQHF.

The J gene is TRBJ2-3, the V gene TRBV5-4; 10 bases line up with TRBD2. In germline, CDR1 is SGHNT, CDR2 YYREEE (reference sequence). J gave up 1 base and V 4 bases, and 6 bases lay outside the gene matches. The CDR3 covers 16 residues. CDR3 bases: TGTGCCAGCAGCCCCTTCCTAGCGGGGGGCACAGATACGCAGTATTTT. Amino acid sequence: CASSPFLAGGTDTQYF.

The chain couples TRBV3-1 (or the pseudogene TRBV3-2) to TRBJ1-2; 7 nucleotides line up with TRBD1. Germline values: CDR1 LGHDT, CDR2 YNNKEL (reference sequence). The CDR3 runs to 14 residues. V gave up 4 bases and J gave up 8 bases; unmatched junction bases: 10. CDR3 DNA: TGTGCCAGCAGCCCGCACCTCAGGGGGGAGGGCTACACCTTC. Amino acids: CASSPHLRGEGYTF.

The rearrangement joins TRBV7-2 to TRBJ2-6; D is unclear. CDR1 is SGHTA and CDR2 is FQGNSA in the germline V gene. V dropped 1 base and J dropped 6 bases, with 10 bases sitting between them. CDR3 size: 15 residues. The CDR3 is CASSLDTPAANVLTF. The CDR3 region has the DNA TGTGCCAGCAGCTTAGATACCCCGGCGGCCAACGTCCTGACTTTC.

This chain connects TRBV10-3 to TRBJ2-7, with 9 bases matching TRBD2. CDR3 length: 15 residues. With 4 bases clipped from V and 2 bases from J, the junction kept 6 bases outside the gene matches. Germline lookup yields CDR1 ENHRY and CDR2 SYGVKD. In nucleotides, the CDR3 is TGTGCCATCAGTGGGGGAGCGGGGGGAACCTACGAGCAGTACTTC. It is translated as CAISGGAGGTYEQYF.

This rearrangement joins TRBV11-3 to TRBJ1-2; D is perhaps TRBD1 (6 bases). Trimming left V 0 bases short and J 5 bases short, with 7 bases between. The length of the CDR3 is 13 residues. Germline V gene sequence: CDR1 SGHNT, CDR2 YENEEA. The CDR3 sequence is CASSLDQGYGYTF. In DNA, the CDR3 is TGTGCCAGCAGCTTAGACCAGGGGTATGGCTACACCTTC.

This chain connects TRBV6-2 or TRBV6-3 to TRBJ1-2; TRBD1 agrees at 8 bases. Per germline, CDR1 MNHEY and CDR2 SVGEGT. J gave up 1 base and V 2 bases, and 3 bases lay outside the gene matches. This CDR3 is 15 amino acids long. The CDR3 region is CASSYGRGHNYGYTF. CDR3 sequence (DNA): TGTGCCAGCAGTTACGGCAGGGGGCATAACTATGGCTACACCTTC.

The chain employs TRBV30 and TRBJ2-7; possible D gene TRBD1, 6 bases. The ends were cut back, 3 bases at V and 4 bases at J, with 7 bases in the middle. The germline V gene has CDR1 GTSNPN and CDR2 SVGIG (reference sequence). The CDR3 spans 11 residues. The chain's CDR3 is CAWRRGYEQYF. As DNA, the CDR3 is TGTGCCTGGAGGAGGGGGTACGAGCAGTACTTC.

This chain connects TRBV6-1 to TRBJ2-1; D may match TRBD1 or TRBD2 (5 bases each). Trimming took off 2 bases at V and 0 bases at J, with 14 bases between the two ends. The CDR3 runs to 17 residues. From germline, CDR1 is MNHNS and CDR2 SASEGT. CDR3 nucleotide sequence: TGTGCCAGCAGTGAACCCAGGAAGGGGACCTCCTACAATGAGCAGTTCTTC. Its translation: CASSEPRKGTSYNEQFF.

The J gene is TRBJ2-5, the V gene TRBV27, with TRBD1 matching over 7 bases. The germline CDR1 and CDR2 sequences are MNHEY and SMNVEV (reference sequence). This CDR3 spans 13 amino acids. Germline trimming cut 6 bases from V and 5 bases from J; bases unmatched to any gene: 6. CDR3 DNA: TGTGCCAGCAGGCCGACAGGGATTGAGACCCAGTACTTC. This gives the protein CASRPTGIETQYF.

V gene TRBV6-6 combines with J gene TRBJ2-7, with 7 positions matching TRBD2. The V and J ends lost 4 bases and 2 bases, in that order; junction bases with no gene match: 11. Germline V lookup: CDR1 MNHNY, CDR2 SVGAGI (reference sequence). The CDR3 runs to 16 residues. In DNA, the CDR3 is TGTGCCAGCAGTTGGGGGACTGGGCGGGAGACCTACGAGCAGTACTTC. Translation: CASSWGTGRETYEQYF.

The V and J genes are TRBV20-1 and TRBJ2-7, with 7 bases fitting TRBD2. Unmatched junction bases numbered 2, after V lost 3 bases and J lost 9 bases. The CDR3 has 10 residues. Germline V gene lookup returns CDR1 DFQATT and CDR2 SNEGSKA (reference sequence). The CDR3 DNA is TGCAGTGCTAGTCGGGGGGTGCAGTACTTC. This translates into CSASRGVQYF.